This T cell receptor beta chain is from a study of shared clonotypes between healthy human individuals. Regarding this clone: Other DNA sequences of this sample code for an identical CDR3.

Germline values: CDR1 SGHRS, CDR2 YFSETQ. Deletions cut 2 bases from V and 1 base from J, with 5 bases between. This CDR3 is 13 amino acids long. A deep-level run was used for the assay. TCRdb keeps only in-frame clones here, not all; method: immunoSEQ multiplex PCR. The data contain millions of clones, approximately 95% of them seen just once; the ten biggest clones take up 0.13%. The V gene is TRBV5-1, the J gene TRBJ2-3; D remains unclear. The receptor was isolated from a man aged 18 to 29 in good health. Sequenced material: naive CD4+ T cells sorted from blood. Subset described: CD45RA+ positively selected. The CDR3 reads CASSLTGTDTQYF. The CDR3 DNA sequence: TGCGCCAGCAGCTTAACAGGCACAGATACGCAGTATTTT.